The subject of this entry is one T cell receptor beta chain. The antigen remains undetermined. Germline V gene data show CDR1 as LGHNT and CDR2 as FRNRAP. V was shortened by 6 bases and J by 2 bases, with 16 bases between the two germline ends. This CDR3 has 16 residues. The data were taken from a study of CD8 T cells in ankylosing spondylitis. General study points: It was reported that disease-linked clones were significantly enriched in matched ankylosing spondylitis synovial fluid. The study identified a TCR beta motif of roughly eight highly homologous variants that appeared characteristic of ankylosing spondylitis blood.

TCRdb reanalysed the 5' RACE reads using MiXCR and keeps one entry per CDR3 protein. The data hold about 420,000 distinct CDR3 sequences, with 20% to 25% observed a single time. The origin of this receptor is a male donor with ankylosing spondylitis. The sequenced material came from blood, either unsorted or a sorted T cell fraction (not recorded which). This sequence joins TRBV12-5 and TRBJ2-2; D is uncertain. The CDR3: CASGRAFGINTGELFF. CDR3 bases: TGTGCTAGTGGACGGGCCTTCGGAATAAACACCGGGGAGCTGTTTTTT.